A selection of T cell receptor beta chains follows, all from one sample in a study of T cell responses to AZD1222 COVID-19 vaccine. Using immunoSEQ multiplex PCR, the repertoire was profiled, and TCRdb retains in-frame clones only, with some absent. The profile covers about 150,000 clones, with 70% to 90% appearing a single time and less than 9.5% taken by the ten largest. The sequencing used peripheral blood, collected on day 0 of AZD1222 vaccination. These receptors were collected from an adult in good health. The CDR3 runs from the conserved cysteine through the conserved F or W. D genes are given only for firm matches. Clone sizes are given selectively: once, few, many, or a class where the clone is expanded.

clone_size d_call j_call v_call cdr3_aa cdr3_nt
. TRBD1 TRBJ1-6 TRBV30 CACHRGLNSPLHF TGTGCCTGCCACAGGGGGCTGAATTCACCCCTCCACTTT
. . TRBJ2-7 TRBV15 CATSGGGGGRYEQYF TGTGCCACCAGCGGTGGGGGCGGGGGTCGATACGAGCAGTACTTC
. . TRBJ1-1 TRBV7-2 CASSLGFGRGGTEAFF TGTGCCAGCAGCTTAGGATTCGGCAGGGGCGGGACTGAAGCTTTCTTT
. . TRBJ1-5 TRBV30 CAWSLRLYVQPQHF TGTGCCTGGAGTCTGAGGCTATACGTTCAGCCCCAGCATTTT
. . TRBJ1-1 TRBV3-1/TRBV3-2 CASSLGRTGTEAFF TGTGCCAGCAGCCTCGGACGAACGGGCACTGAAGCTTTCTTT
. . TRBJ2-6 TRBV7-9 CASSPRPSRSGANVLTF TGTGCCAGCAGCCCTAGACCGAGCCGATCGGGGGCCAACGTCCTGACTTTC
once . TRBJ1-3 TRBV18 CASSPESGNTIYF TGTGCCAGCTCCCCCGAATCTGGAAACACCATATATTTT
. . TRBJ2-1 TRBV4-2 CASSQDLGLGYNEQFF TGTGCCAGCAGCCAAGATTTGGGACTTGGCTACAATGAGCAGTTCTTC
once TRBD2 TRBJ2-1 TRBV10-3 CAISESSGRDNEQFF TGTGCCATCAGTGAGTCGAGCGGGAGGGACAATGAGCAGTTCTTC
. . TRBJ1-6 TRBV18 CASSPGQDSPLHF TGTGCCAGCTCACCGGGGCAGGATTCACCCCTCCACTTT
once TRBD1 TRBJ2-1 TRBV25-1 CASSNFPGQGFSYNEQFF TGTGCCAGCAGTAACTTTCCGGGACAGGGTTTTTCCTACAATGAGCAGTTCTTC
few TRBD1 TRBJ1-1 TRBV28 CASKDRLEWSTEAFF TGTGCCAGCAAGGACAGGTTGGAGTGGAGCACTGAAGCTTTCTTT
few . TRBJ2-5 TRBV10-1 CASSAQRLETQYF TGCGCCAGCAGTGCACAGCGGTTAGAGACCCAGTACTTC
. . TRBJ1-6 TRBV5-1 CASSLAGQPNNSPLHF TGCGCCAGCAGCTTGGCCGGACAGCCTAATAATTCACCCCTCCACTTT
. . TRBJ1-3 TRBV3-1/TRBV3-2 CASSTIPGQGNTIYF TGTGCCAGCAGCACCATCCCGGGACAAGGAAACACCATATATTTT
. . TRBJ1-6 TRBV9 CASSVLDSNSPLHF TGTGCCAGCAGCGTATTGGACAGTAATTCACCCCTCCACTTT
. . TRBJ1-6 TRBV10-3 CAISESGRGESPLHF TGTGCCATCAGTGAGTCTGGTAGGGGAGAATCACCCCTCCACTTT